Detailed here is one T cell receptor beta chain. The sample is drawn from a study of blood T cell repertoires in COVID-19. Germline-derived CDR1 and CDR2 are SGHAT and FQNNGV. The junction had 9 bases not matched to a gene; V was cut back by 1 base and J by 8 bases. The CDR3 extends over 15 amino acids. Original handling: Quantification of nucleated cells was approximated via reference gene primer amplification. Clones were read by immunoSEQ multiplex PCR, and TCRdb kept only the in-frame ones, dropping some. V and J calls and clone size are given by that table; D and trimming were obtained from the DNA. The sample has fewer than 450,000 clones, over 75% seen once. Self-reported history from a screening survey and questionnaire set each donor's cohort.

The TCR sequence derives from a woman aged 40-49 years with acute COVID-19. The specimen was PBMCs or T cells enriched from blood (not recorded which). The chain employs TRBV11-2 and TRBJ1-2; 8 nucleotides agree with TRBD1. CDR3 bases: TGTGCCAGCAGCTTAGGTTCGACAGGGGTCCAAGGCTACACCTTC. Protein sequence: CASSLGSTGVQGYTF. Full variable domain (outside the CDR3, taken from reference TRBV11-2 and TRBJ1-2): EAGVAQSPRYKIIEKRQSVAFWCNPISGHATLYWYQQILGQGPKLLIQFQNNGVVDDSQLPKDRFSAERLKGVDSTLKIQPAKLEDSAVYLCASSLGSTGVQGYTFGSGTRLTVV.